Listed below are T cell receptor beta chains from one sample, sequenced in a study of cytomegalovirus exposure and HLA in healthy donors. Produced via immunoSEQ multiplex PCR; TCRdb's table is partial and in-frame only. Of around 110,000 clones in the sample, around 80% were seen once. Sequenced sample: PBMCs. Every receptor here comes from a man aged 35-49 years in good health and CMV-seronegative. CDR3s include the opening cysteine and the closing phenylalanine or tryptophan. Each record gives: clone size, D gene, CDR3 length, V gene, J gene, CDR3 DNA, CDR3 protein. D genes are given only for firm matches. A clone size is listed for some rows: how often the clone was seen (once, few, many), or a class if it is expanded.

-	TRBD2	15	TRBV29-1	TRBJ2-2	TGCAGTGTATCTCGCGGCGGGGGTCACACCGGGGAGCTGTTTTTT	CSVSRGGGHTGELFF
-	-	13	TRBV29-1	TRBJ1-1	TGCAGCGTTGAAGATCGGGGGGCCCTCGAAGCTTTCTTT	CSVEDRGALEAFF
-	-	13	TRBV2	TRBJ1-1	TGTGCCAGCAGTGGGGCAGGCGGGTTTTTAGCTTTCTTT	CASSGAGGFLAFF
-	-	15	TRBV6-5	TRBJ2-5	TGTGCCAGCAGTAACGAGGCCAGAGGGCAAGAGACCCAGTACTTC	CASSNEARGQETQYF
-	TRBD2	15	TRBV7-3	TRBJ2-5	TGTGCCAGCAGCTTACTAGCGGGGATCCAAGAGACCCAGTACTTC	CASSLLAGIQETQYF
-	-	14	TRBV6-1	TRBJ2-7	TGTGCCAGCAGTGAAGTCGGTAGCGGATACGAGCAGTACTTC	CASSEVGSGYEQYF
few	-	15	TRBV5-1	TRBJ1-5	TGCGCCAGCAGCTTGGGTGAGACAAACAATCAGCCCCAGCATTTT	CASSLGETNNQPQHF
once	-	15	TRBV18	TRBJ2-2	TGTGCCAGCTCACCATTTACAGGGCACACCGGGGAGCTGTTTTTT	CASSPFTGHTGELFF
-	TRBD2	15	TRBV6-6	TRBJ2-3	TGTGCCAGCAGCTATACTAGCGGGGGAGTAGATACGCAGTATTTT	CASSYTSGGVDTQYF
-	TRBD1	15	TRBV6-1	TRBJ2-3	TGTGCCACTACACGGGGGAGGCAGGGGGCGGATACGCAGTATTTT	CATTRGRQGADTQYF
-	TRBD1	15	TRBV4-1	TRBJ2-7	TGCGCCAGCAGCGTCTCCGGGACAGGGGGTGACGAGCAGTACTTC	CASSVSGTGGDEQYF
few	-	12	TRBV21-1	TRBJ2-1	TGTGCCAGCAGGACAGGCTACAATGAGCAGTTCTTC	CASRTGYNEQFF
-	-	15	TRBV5-1	TRBJ2-5	TGTGCCAGCAGCTTGTTGGGGGCCGAGGCCGAGACCCAGTACTTC	CASSLLGAEAETQYF